This TCR beta chain was observed in a study of human T cells and chemical hapten exposure. Study context: Patch tests applied 0.01% DPC to the upper back and were scored after 6 days.

A note on this clonotype: Its specificity is not known.

Findings of the study overall: Unchanged with DPC sensitization were TCRs above 1 in 1000 frequency.

Regarding time point: patch test 1, 2 weeks after DPC sensitization. Treatment given: therapeutic diphenylcyclopropenone sensitization with weekly scalp DPC. Original methodology: Across samples, TCR counts had a median of around 100,000 and ranged from about 23,224 to 700,000. Using its own MiXCR run on the RACE reads, TCRdb lists one record per CDR3 protein. The V and J calls were determined by TCRdb, not by the authors. The table has fewer than 500,000 distinct CDR3 sequences, about 4.4% seen once; the top ten hold roughly 2.4%. V shed 4 bases and J shed 8 bases, with 21 bases lying between them. There are 15 residues in the CDR3. Looked up from germline, CDR1 is SGDLS and CDR2 is YYNGEE.

The material sequenced was whole blood, taken in connection with sensitization to the hapten diphenylcyclopropenone (DPC). This clonotype was obtained from a woman aged 45 to 65 with alopecia areata. Some clones in this sample may be carry-over from other donors' samples. The V and J genes are TRBV9 and TRBJ1-2, with D possibly matching TRBD1 (5 bases). CDR3 nucleotides: TGTGCCAGCAGCCTAGGACAAGAAGGATGGCTCGGCTACACCTTC. This sequence encodes CASSLGQEGWLGYTF.